This T cell receptor (beta chain) was recovered during a study of blood T cell repertoires in COVID-19. Study summary: PBMCs, B-cell-depleted T cells, or T cells provided the cDNA or gDNA that made up the material.

In the authors' methods: Reference gene primer amplification in the assay estimated nucleated cell counts. Profiled with immunoSEQ multiplex PCR; TCRdb holds only in-frame clones, not every one. V, J and clone size are those of that table, while D and trimming were read from the DNA. The sample holds roughly 70,000 clones, roughly 84% seen once. This CDR3 is 14 amino acids long. Germline CDR1 and CDR2: MNHEY and SVGAGI. The junction had 7 bases not matched to a gene; V was cut back by 5 bases and J by 4 bases. Material for sequencing was peripheral blood. This sequence joins TRBV6-5 and TRBJ1-2; TRBD1 matches at 7 bases. The receptor was derived from a man aged 65 to 85 with acute or convalescent COVID-19. The CDR3 reads CASSPWDSSYGYTF. The CDR3 DNA follows: TGTGCCAGCAGTCCATGGGACAGCTCCTATGGCTACACCTTC.